In this sample, the clone carrying this T cell receptor beta chain turned up many times. V lost 5 bases to trimming and J lost 2 bases, with 19 bases between them. The germline V gene has CDR1 SGHRS and CDR2 YFSETQ. The CDR3 has 16 amino acids. This record comes from a study of T-cell reconstitution after alpha-beta-depleted transplantation in children. This sample's TCRbeta library carried unique molecular identifier barcodes. TCRdb reanalysed the PCR reads using MiXCR and keeps one entry per CDR3 protein. The sample lists approximately 500,000 distinct CDR3 sequences, 10% occurring once. This clonotype was obtained from a child aged 2 to 15 with inherited bone marrow failure, due to receive a stem cell transplant. The sequencing here drew on PBMCs, taken before TCRalphabeta/CD19-depleted stem cell transplant. This chain connects TRBV5-1 to TRBJ2-5; possible D gene TRBD1, 6 bases. The CDR3 loop reads CASSLSIGQKQETQYF. CDR3 sequence (DNA): TGCGCCAGCAGTCTAAGCATCGGACAGAAACAAGAGACCCAGTACTTC.